Sequencing of this T cell receptor beta chain was carried out in a study of shared clonotypes between healthy human individuals (dated by TCRdb to the early 2020s). The study in broad terms: The cohort included a few men and two women between 18 and 49 years of age. Per donor, three plates each were used for CD4 naive and CD4 memory, two for CD8 naive, and one for CD8 memory. To estimate repertoire size and how much clonotype sharing occurs between individuals, the study deeply sequenced the blood TCR repertoires of roughly 5 healthy adults. Libraries were prepared and TCR repertoires were sequenced by different laboratories using diverse techniques, in order to increase sequencing depth and limit assay-specific biases. Per donor, leukapheresis produced somewhere between about 0.94 and 9 billion PBMCs. Overall study outcomes, separate from this receptor: Pairwise subsampling indicated that sequencing depth was expected to affect the degree of clonotype sharing among donors. Compared with non-shared clonotypes, the clonotypes found in all four sorted-subset donors had higher generation probabilities. Sampling was limited to blood, and TCR repertoires in tissue likely differ from TCR repertoires in blood. Incomplete sequencing was indicated by rarefaction of sorted-subset datasets, despite the large sequencing depth. About 5% of naive CD4, approximately 3.7% of naive CD8, approximately 2.2% of memory CD4, and 0.4% of memory CD8 clonotypes were shared across several donors. Estimated clonotype richness was generally larger for naive than for memory subsets. Because the study included only a small number of donors, the genetic and exposure-history diversity represented was limited.

V and J are truncated by 7 bases and 6 bases respectively, leaving an intervening sequence of 10 bases. Measured from the cysteine to the phenylalanine, the CDR3 is 12 residues long. The read is trimmed to its CDR3 DNA, 36 bases read in frame from base 1. As encoded in the germline V gene, CDR1 is MDHEN while CDR2 is SYDVKM. The donors were healthy, HIV-negative adults who had no recently reported acute infections or vaccinations. Every donor was a Caucasian adult residing in Nashville, Tennessee, USA. CD4+ T cells were enriched by magnetic negative selection; naive cells were then positively selected on CD45RA, and the negative fraction formed the memory subset. Blood was obtained by leukapheresis, after which PBMCs were separated by Ficoll-Histopaque density gradient centrifugation and cryopreserved in liquid nitrogen vapor phase. Analytical flow cytometry was used to check the purity and quantity of each magnetically sorted T cell population. From each sorted fraction, genomic DNA was isolated and quantified by UV absorbance on a Nanodrop 2000c.

A remark on this clone: Which antigen it targets is not known. Per-base qualities were not stored, and no clone one base away is much larger.

Using the deep immunoSEQ assay, TCR CDR3 regions were amplified from genomic DNA by multiplex PCR. Extracted genomic DNA from each cell subset was spread evenly across all wells of several immunoSEQ 96-well plates, with each plate serving as a replicate. For sorted subsets, around 0.2 ug genomic DNA, equal to 30,000 or so T cell genomes, was loaded into each replicate PCR. The purified libraries were quantified using a Qubit 3.0 fluorometer, sized with a Bioanalyzer 2100, and then quantified again using the KAPA Library Quantification kit. A separate single-read 150-cycle Illumina NextSeq 550 flow cell was used to sequence each immunoSEQ 96-well plate. On the study's bioinformatics: Because the immunoSEQ output held only junctional sequences and lacked quality scores, the filtering could not match the filtering applied to full-length reads. To assign V/J genes and CDR3, sequences were annotated using PyIR, a Python wrapper for IgBLAST v1.9, with IMGT germline references. Reads were removed for weak V/J assignments (E-value above 1e-6), missing CDR3, stop codons, out-of-frame junctions, or ambiguous translated residues. A V3J clonotype was defined by an identical inferred V gene, J gene, and CDR3 amino acid sequence. Percentage overlap between repertoires was calculated by dividing the number of shared unique clonotypes by the size of the smaller repertoire. Repertoire richness was assessed with RTK rarefaction, the Chao1 estimator, and Recon v2.1 estimates of unobserved clonotypes. Generation probabilities were computed with OLGA for all TCRbeta clonotypes obtained by the gDNA method from several donors. The table comes from immuneACCESS by way of TCRdb, which keeps in-frame sequences with V and J called. Part of the clones is missing from these tables; in studies checked, under half for an unresolved V gene and the rest for unknown reasons. V and J calls and clone size are copied from that table; D and trimming were computed from the DNA. The sample includes approximately 640,000 clones, with 60% to 80% observed a single time. The ten largest clonotypes hold less than 2% of the sample.

The rearranged segments are TRBV28 and TRBJ1-5; TRBD1 is perhaps the D gene, given 6 matching bases. The sequence was obtained from a woman in her 30s in good health. Material: memory CD4+ T cells sorted from blood. This specimen's cell subset or site label, interpreted: CD45RA-negative fraction. The CDR3 here reads CASTGGLQPQHF. Here is the DNA: TGTGCCAGCACGGGGGGCCTTCAGCCCCAGCATTTT.